The 2 T cell receptor beta chains presented below share a single source sample, sequenced in a study of T cells in Graves' hyperthyroidism and ophthalmopathy. The CDR3 regions of TCR beta were amplified from RNA transcripts. The HTBI primer set served for first-round RT-PCR of the TCR CDR3. TCRdb recomputed calls from the multiplex PCR reads with MiXCR, one row per CDR3 protein. The sample includes 140,000 or so distinct CDR3 sequences, more than 20% of them seen just once. Sequences were obtained from blood. The source of these receptors is a woman aged 50 to 60 with Graves' hyperthyroidism that later progressed to Graves' ophthalmopathy.

This sequence joins TRBV4-1 and TRBJ2-7, with 7 bases matching TRBD1. Germline CDR1 MGHRA, CDR2 YSYEKL. The CDR3 consists of 16 residues. V was pared by 0 bases and J by 0 bases, with 5 bases of the junction left unmatched. The CDR3 DNA sequence: TGCGCCAGCAGCCAAGACCCGGGACAGAGCTCCTACGAGCAGTACTTC. Protein product: CASSQDPGQSSYEQYF.

This clonotype has just one count. A junction end diverges from the germline sequence, so it may reflect a read error. The rearrangement links TRBV27 to TRBJ2-3; D not certain. CDR3 length: 11 residues. CDR1 and CDR2 from the germline V gene are MNHEY and SMNVEV (reference sequence). CDR3 DNA: TGTGTCAGCCCCCCGGCAGATACGCAGTATTTT. Its translation is CVSPPADTQYF.